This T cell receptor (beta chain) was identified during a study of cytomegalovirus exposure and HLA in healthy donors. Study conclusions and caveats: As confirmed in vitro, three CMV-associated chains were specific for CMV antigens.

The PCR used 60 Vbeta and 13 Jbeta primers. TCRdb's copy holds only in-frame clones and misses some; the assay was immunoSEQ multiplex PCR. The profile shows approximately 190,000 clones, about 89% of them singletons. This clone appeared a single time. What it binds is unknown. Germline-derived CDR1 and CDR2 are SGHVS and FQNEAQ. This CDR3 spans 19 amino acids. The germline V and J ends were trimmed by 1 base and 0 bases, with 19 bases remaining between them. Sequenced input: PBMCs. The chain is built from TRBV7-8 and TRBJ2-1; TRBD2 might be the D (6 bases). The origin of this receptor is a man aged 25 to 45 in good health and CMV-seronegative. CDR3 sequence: CASSLVRLLAGSSYNEQFF. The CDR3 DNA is TGTGCCAGCAGCTTAGTCCGTCTGCTTGCGGGAAGCTCCTACAATGAGCAGTTCTTC.